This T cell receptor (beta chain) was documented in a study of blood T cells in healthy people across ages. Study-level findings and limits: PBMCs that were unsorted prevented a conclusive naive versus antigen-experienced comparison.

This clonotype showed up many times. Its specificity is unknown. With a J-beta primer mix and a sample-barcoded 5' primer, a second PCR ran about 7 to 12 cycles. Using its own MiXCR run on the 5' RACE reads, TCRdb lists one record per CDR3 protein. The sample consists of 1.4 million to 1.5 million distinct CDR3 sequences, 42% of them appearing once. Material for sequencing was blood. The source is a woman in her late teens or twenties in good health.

The chain's CDR3 is CASSSRTGDYGYTF. As DNA, the CDR3 is TGTGCCAGCAGTTCCCGGACAGGGGACTATGGCTACACCTTC. This chain connects TRBV6-5 to TRBJ1-2, with TRBD1 matching over 9 bases. CDR3 length: 14 amino acids. Trimming cost V 4 bases and J 3 bases; bases outside gene matches: 3. Germline CDR1 MNHEY, CDR2 SVGAGI.